This T cell receptor beta chain is drawn from a study of OX40 agonist ivuxolimab in advanced cancers. Only in-frame clones appear in the TCRdb table, and some are missing; sequencing was by immunoSEQ multiplex PCR. This sample has about 83,000 clones, with 75% to 95% found just once. Specimen: CD4+ or CD8+ T cells sorted from blood, collected in a trial of the OX40 agonist ivuxolimab. This TCR came from an adult with an advanced solid tumor such as melanoma, head and neck, liver or kidney cancer.

CDR3 region: CASSLDETQYF. The DNA of the CDR3 is TGCGCCAGCAGCTTGGATGAGACCCAGTACTTC. The chain has TRBV5-1 and TRBJ2-5; D unclear. Trimming cost V 0 bases and J 5 bases, with 2 bases left between them. The CDR3 extends over 11 amino acids. Germline CDR1 and CDR2: SGHRS and YFSETQ. Using reference TRBV5-1 and TRBJ2-5 for the parts outside the CDR3, the full variable domain is KAGVTQTPRYLIKTRGQQVTLSCSPISGHRSVSWYQQTPGQGLQFLFEYFSETQRNKGNFPGRFSGRQFSNSRSEMNVSTLELGDSALYLCASSLDETQYFGPGTRLLVL.